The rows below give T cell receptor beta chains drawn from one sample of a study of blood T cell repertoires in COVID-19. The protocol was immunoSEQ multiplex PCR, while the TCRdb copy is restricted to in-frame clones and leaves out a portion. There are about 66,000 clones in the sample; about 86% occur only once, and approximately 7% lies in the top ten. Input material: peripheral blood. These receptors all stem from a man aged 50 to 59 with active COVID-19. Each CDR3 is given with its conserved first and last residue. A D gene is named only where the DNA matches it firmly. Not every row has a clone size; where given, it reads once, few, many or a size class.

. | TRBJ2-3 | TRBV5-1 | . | TGCGCCAGCAGCCAATCCCAGGGAAGTGATACGCAGTATTTT | CASSQSQGSDTQYF
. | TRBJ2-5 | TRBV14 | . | TGTGCCAGCAGCCAAGAGGGAGCGAAAACAGAGACCCAGTACTTC | CASSQEGAKTETQYF
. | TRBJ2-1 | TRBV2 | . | TGTGCCAGCAGTGAAAGGCGGGCGCACAATGAGCAGTTCTTC | CASSERRAHNEQFF
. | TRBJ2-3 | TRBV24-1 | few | TGTGCCACCAGTGAGGGCTTCTCAGATACGCAGTATTTT | CATSEGFSDTQYF
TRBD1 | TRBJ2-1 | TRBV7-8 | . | TGTGCCAGCAGCCCAACCCGGGACAGGGGACTGTGGAATGAGCAGTTCTTC | CASSPTRDRGLWNEQFF
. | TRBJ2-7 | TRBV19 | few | TGTGCCAGTAAGTCCGGCCCGGCAGGATCCTACGAGCAGTACTTC | CASKSGPAGSYEQYF
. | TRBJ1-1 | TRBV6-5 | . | TGTGCCAGCACCAACGGGGGAAACACTGAAGCTTTCTTT | CASTNGGNTEAFF
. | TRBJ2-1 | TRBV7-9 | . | TGTGCCAGCAGCTTAGCTGGACTGAACTCCTACAATGAGCAGTTCTTC | CASSLAGLNSYNEQFF
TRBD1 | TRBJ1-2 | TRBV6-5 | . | TGTGCCAGCCTAAGCAGGGGGCGCGCACACGGCTACACCTTC | CASLSRGRAHGYTF
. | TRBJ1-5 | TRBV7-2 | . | TGTGCCAGCAGCTTAGCCGGGGGTCAGCCCCAGCATTTT | CASSLAGGQPQHF
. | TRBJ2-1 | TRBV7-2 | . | TGTGCCAGCAGCTTCGGTGGTAGCCCCAATGAGCAGTTCTTC | CASSFGGSPNEQFF
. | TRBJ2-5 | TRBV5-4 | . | TGTGCCAGCGGGAGTGGGGAAGAGACCCAGTACTTC | CASGSGEETQYF
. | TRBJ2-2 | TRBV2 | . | TGTGCCAGCAGAACCCTAACGAACACCGGGGAGCTGTTTTTT | CASRTLTNTGELFF
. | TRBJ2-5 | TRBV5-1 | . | TGCGCCAGCAGCTGGAACGGGGAGACCCAGTACTTC | CASSWNGETQYF
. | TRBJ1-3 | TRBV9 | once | TGTGCCAGCAGCGTCGTCGGGGGCTCTGGAAACACCATATATTTT | CASSVVGGSGNTIYF
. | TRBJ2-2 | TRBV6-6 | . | TGTGCCAGCAGCGCACACCCGAACACCGGGGAGCTGTTTTTT | CASSAHPNTGELFF
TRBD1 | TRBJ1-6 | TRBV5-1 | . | TGCGCCAGCAGCTCGGGACAGGGAACCTCACCCCTCCACTTT | CASSSGQGTSPLHF
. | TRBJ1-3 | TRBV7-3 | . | TGTGCCAGCAGCTTAACAGGGGGCTCTGGAAACACCATATATTTT | CASSLTGGSGNTIYF
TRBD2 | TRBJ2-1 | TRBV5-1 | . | TGCGCCAGCAGCTTGGGTAGCGGGAGCTACAATGAGCAGTTCTTC | CASSLGSGSYNEQFF
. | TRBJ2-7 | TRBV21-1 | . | TGTGCCAGCATCCAACAGGGATTTATCTACGAGCAGTACTTC | CASIQQGFIYEQYF
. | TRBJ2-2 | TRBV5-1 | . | TGCGCCAGCAGCATGGGGCAGGACACCGGGGAGCTGTTTTTT | CASSMGQDTGELFF
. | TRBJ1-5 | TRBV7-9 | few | TGTGCCAGCAGCTGGGGGGAGGGAAGTCAGCCCCAGCATTTT | CASSWGEGSQPQHF
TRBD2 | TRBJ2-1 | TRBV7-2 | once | TGTGCCAGCAGCTCTTTCGGACTAGCGTACTCTTCCTACAATGAGCAGTTCTTC | CASSSFGLAYSSYNEQFF
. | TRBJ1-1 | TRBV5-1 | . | TGCGCCAGCAGCCCCGGAGGGGGGGGTGCCAACACTGAAGCTTTCTTT | CASSPGGGGANTEAFF
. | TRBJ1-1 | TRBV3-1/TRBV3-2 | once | TGTGCCAGCAGCCCTAGGCCGGACACTGAAGCTTTCTTT | CASSPRPDTEAFF
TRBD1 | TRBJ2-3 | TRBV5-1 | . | TGCGCCAGCAGCTTGACAGGGGAACCGGATACGCAGTATTTT | CASSLTGEPDTQYF
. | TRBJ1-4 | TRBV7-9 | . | TGTGCCAGCAGCTTAGGAGGTCAGATCCATGAAAAACTGTTTTTT | CASSLGGQIHEKLFF
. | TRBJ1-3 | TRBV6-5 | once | TGTGCCAGCAGCCGAACCCTTTACAGGGACACCATATATTTT | CASSRTLYRDTIYF
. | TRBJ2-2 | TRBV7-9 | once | TGTGCCAGCACCCGGGTATCCGGGGAGCTGTTTTTT | CASTRVSGELFF
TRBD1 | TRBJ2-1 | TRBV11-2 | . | TGTGCCAGCAGCTTAGCTGGACAGGGCTACAATGAGCAGTTCTTC | CASSLAGQGYNEQFF
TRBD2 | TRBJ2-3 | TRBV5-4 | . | TGTGCCAGCAGCCCCTGGCTCGGGGGGGGCACAGATACGCAGTATTTT | CASSPWLGGGTDTQYF
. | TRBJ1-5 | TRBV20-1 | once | TGCAGTGCTAGTACAGGGCCGGGTCAGCCCCAGCATTTT | CSASTGPGQPQHF
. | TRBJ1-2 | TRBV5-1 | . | TGCGCCAGCAGCCCCGGGGGGGCTACTGGGGGTGGCTACACCTTC | CASSPGGATGGGYTF
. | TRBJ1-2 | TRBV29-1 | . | TGCAGCGTTCTGGAGAGGCGGTCATCGGGCTACACCTTC | CSVLERRSSGYTF
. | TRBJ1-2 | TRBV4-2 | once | TGTGCCAGCAGCCAAGAGCGGAACTATGGCTACACCTTC | CASSQERNYGYTF
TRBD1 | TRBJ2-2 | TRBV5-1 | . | TGCGCCAGCAGCTGGGACAGGGGCAACACCGGGGAGCTGTTTTTT | CASSWDRGNTGELFF